The next 30 T cell receptor beta chains were all read from a single sample in a study of blood T cell repertoires in COVID-19. TCRdb keeps only in-frame clones here, not all; method: immunoSEQ multiplex PCR. The sample shows about 73,000 clones, more than 90% of them seen only once. The sequencing sample was made of peripheral blood. The receptors shown here come from an elderly woman with active or convalescent COVID-19.

J is TRBJ2-1 and V is TRBV11-3, with D possibly matching TRBD2 (6 bases). Trimming cost V 0 bases and J 6 bases, with 15 bases left between them. CDR1 is SGHNT and CDR2 is YENEEA in the germline V gene. This CDR3 comprises 16 residues. The CDR3 sequence: CASSLDPAGKGNEQFF. As DNA, the CDR3 is TGTGCCAGCAGCTTAGATCCCGCGGGGAAAGGCAATGAGCAGTTCTTC.

This chain uses TRBV7-8 with TRBJ1-2; a possible D gene is TRBD1 (6 bases). The V end lost 4 bases, the J end lost 4 bases, and 10 bases lay between the germline ends. Germline values: CDR1 SGHVS, CDR2 FQNEAQ. The CDR3 length is 13 residues. The CDR3 sequence: CASSSRTVYGYTF. The CDR3 nucleotides read TGTGCCAGCAGCTCACGGACAGTCTATGGCTACACCTTC.

The chain links TRBV4-2 to TRBJ2-3; perhaps TRBD2 as D (5 bases). V was pared by 4 bases and J by 7 bases, with 15 bases between. The CDR3 loop spans 14 amino acids. CDR1 is LGHNA, CDR2 YNFKEQ, per germline. CDR3 region: CASSRESRGNTQYF. The CDR3 nucleotides read TGTGCCAGCAGCCGGGAGTCCCGAGGGAATACGCAGTATTTT.

This chain connects TRBV20-1 to TRBJ1-2; 7 nucleotides line up with TRBD1. V dropped 3 bases and J dropped 4; count of bases not matched to a gene: 5. The CDR3 covers 13 residues. The germline gives CDR1 DFQATT, CDR2 SNEGSKA (reference sequence). The CDR3 is CSASRDSLYGYTF. The CDR3 DNA follows: TGCAGTGCTAGTCGGGACAGCCTCTATGGCTACACCTTC.

The chain combines TRBV7-9 with TRBJ2-2; the match to TRBD1 covers 8 bases. The CDR3 is made up of 15 amino acids. Germline-derived CDR1 and CDR2 are SEHNR and FQNEAQ (reference sequence). V shed 4 bases, J shed 1 base, and the junction held 2 bases outside the gene matches. CDR3: CASSSDRGNTGELFF. The CDR3 coding sequence is TGTGCCAGCAGCTCAGACAGGGGGAACACCGGGGAGCTGTTTTTT. Combining the CDR3 with reference TRBV7-9 and TRBJ2-2 gives the whole variable domain DTGVSQNPRHKITKRGQNVTFRCDPISEHNRLYWYRQTLGQGPEFLTYFQNEAQLEKSRLLSDRFSAERPKGSFSTLEIQRTEQGDSAMYLCASSSDRGNTGELFFGEGSRLTVL.

The chain combines TRBV6-1 with TRBJ1-6; unclear D gene. The V end was cut by 0 bases, the J end by 6 bases, with 6 bases between. This CDR3 spans 14 amino acids. The germline V gene has CDR1 MNHNS and CDR2 SASEGT. The CDR3 coding sequence is TGTGCCAGCAGTGAAGCCGCGGGTAATTCACCCCTCCACTTT. Translation: CASSEAAGNSPLHF.

This rearrangement joins TRBV4-1 to TRBJ2-1; D not certain. The length of the CDR3 is 16 residues. Trimming removed 0 bases at V and 3 bases at J, with 12 bases between. Germline CDR1 and CDR2: MGHRA and YSYEKL. The CDR3 sequence: CASSQDPANYYNEQFF. In nucleotides, the CDR3 is TGCGCCAGCAGCCAAGATCCGGCTAACTACTACAATGAGCAGTTCTTC.

The CDR3 DNA sequence: TGTGCCAGCAGCTTACCAGTCAATGAGCAGTTCTTC. Amino acid sequence: CASSLPVNEQFF. The chain is built from TRBV7-9 and TRBJ2-1, with D unresolved. CDR1 SEHNR and CDR2 FQNEAQ come from the germline V gene (reference sequence). V lost 2 bases and J 6 bases, leaving 5 bases between the germline ends. This CDR3 comprises 12 residues. Complete variable domain (other parts from reference TRBV7-9 and TRBJ2-1): DTGVSQNPRHKITKRGQNVTFRCDPISEHNRLYWYRQTLGQGPEFLTYFQNEAQLEKSRLLSDRFSAERPKGSFSTLEIQRTEQGDSAMYLCASSLPVNEQFFGPGTRLTVL.

This chain uses TRBV4-3 with TRBJ1-6; D uncertain. The CDR3 has 16 amino acids. The ends were cut back, 0 bases at V and 6 bases at J, with 12 bases in the middle. Germline V gene data show CDR1 as LGHNA and CDR2 as YSLEER. The CDR3 is CASSQEGGRSNSPLHF. In DNA, the CDR3 is TGCGCCAGCAGCCAAGAGGGTGGGCGAAGTAATTCACCCCTCCACTTT.

The CDR3 DNA reads as TGTGCCAGCCATCGGGGAGCTTACGAGCAGTACTTC. Translation: CASHRGAYEQYF. The chain combines TRBV2 with TRBJ2-7, with D possibly matching TRBD2 (5 bases). Germline assignment: CDR1 SNHLY and CDR2 FYNNEI. This CDR3 spans 12 amino acids. V lost 8 bases and J lost 4, with 12 bases in between.

The chain carries TRBV19 and TRBJ1-1; 9 nucleotides align to TRBD1. V gave up 4 bases and J gave up 1 base; unmatched junction bases: 7. The CDR3 totals 16 residues. CDR1 is LNHDA and CDR2 is SQIVND in the germline V gene (reference sequence). CDR3 DNA: TGTGCCAGTAGTAGCTACCCGACAGGGGGGAACACTGAAGCTTTCTTT. Protein: CASSSYPTGGNTEAFF.

CDR3 DNA: TGCAGCGTCTCGGGGGATGGCTATGGCTACACCTTC. The encoded protein is CSVSGDGYGYTF. J is TRBJ1-2 and V is TRBV29-1, with D possibly being TRBD1 (5 bases). Trimming cost V 6 bases and J 4 bases, with 12 bases left between them. Germline V CDR1 and CDR2: SQVTM, ANQGSEA. The CDR3 sequence is 12 residues long.

The V call is TRBV9, the J call TRBJ1-2; D perhaps matches TRBD1 (6 bases). This CDR3 is built from 17 residues. V dropped 0 bases and J dropped 3 bases, with 18 bases sitting between them. Germline V CDR1 and CDR2: SGDLS, YYNGEE. DNA for the CDR3: TGTGCCAGCAGCGTAGTAGACAGGAGTATGACAGACTATGGCTACACCTTC. Translation: CASSVVDRSMTDYGYTF.

This chain connects TRBV19 to TRBJ1-1, with 7 bases lining up with TRBD1. Germline assignment: CDR1 LNHDA and CDR2 SQIVND (reference sequence). V dropped 3 bases and J dropped 1; count of bases not matched to a gene: 11. The CDR3 is made up of 17 amino acids. The CDR3 here is CASSILATGSRNTEAFF. DNA for the CDR3: TGTGCCAGTAGTATTCTGGCGACAGGGAGTAGGAACACTGAAGCTTTCTTT.

The gene calls are TRBV7-9 and TRBJ1-6, with D unresolved. There are 14 residues in the CDR3. Germline-derived CDR1 and CDR2 are SEHNR and FQNEAQ (reference sequence). Trimming pared 4 bases from V and 9 bases from J, leaving 13 bases between. The CDR3 loop is CASSSASGFSPLHF. The CDR3 DNA reads as TGTGCCAGCAGCTCGGCATCCGGGTTTTCACCCCTCCACTTT.

This chain connects TRBV28 to TRBJ1-1, with 10 bases identical to TRBD1. Germline loops: CDR1 MDHEN, CDR2 SYDVKM. The V gene end was trimmed by 5 bases and the J gene end by 5 bases; junction bases not matched to a gene: 14. The CDR3 is 17 amino acids. The CDR3 protein is CASSNPGTGEFGTEAFF. In DNA form, the CDR3 reads TGTGCCAGCAGTAATCCCGGGACAGGGGAGTTTGGGACTGAAGCTTTCTTT. Supplemented by reference TRBV28 and TRBJ1-1, the full variable domain reads DVKVTQSSRYLVKRTGEKVFLECVQDMDHENMFWYRQDPGLGLRLIYFSYDVKMKEKGDIPEGYSVSREKKERFSLILESASTNQTSMYLCASSNPGTGEFGTEAFFGQGTRLTVV.

This chain joins TRBV12-3 or TRBV12-4 and TRBJ1-2; 7 nucleotides line up with TRBD1. This CDR3 is 13 amino acids long. The J segment lost 4 bases and the V segment lost 5 bases, leaving 4 bases of the junction unmatched. DNA of the CDR3: TGTGCCAGCAGTCTGGGACAGTTCTATGGCTACACCTTC. As protein: CASSLGQFYGYTF.

V usage is TRBV19 and J usage is TRBJ1-5; the D gene is possibly TRBD1 (6 bases). The V end was cut by 1 base, the J end by 4 bases, with 11 bases between. This CDR3 has 15 residues. In germline, CDR1 is LNHDA, CDR2 SQIVND (reference sequence). CDR3 in amino acids: CASSIGTRGNQPQHF. CDR3 bases: TGTGCCAGTAGTATAGGAACCAGGGGTAATCAGCCCCAGCATTTT.

V and J are TRBV6-2 or TRBV6-3 and TRBJ1-1; the D is unclear. Germline V gives CDR1 MNHEY, CDR2 SVGEGT. This CDR3 spans 12 amino acids. The ends were cut back, 5 bases at V and 1 base at J, with 5 bases in the middle. The CDR3 DNA is TGTGCCAGCAGTCCAGGGAACACTGAAGCTTTCTTT. Encoded protein: CASSPGNTEAFF.

The chain carries TRBV6-6 and TRBJ2-1; 10 bases fit TRBD2. Germline values: CDR1 MNHNY, CDR2 SVGAGI (reference sequence). The CDR3 runs to 15 residues. The V gene end was trimmed by 5 bases and the J gene end by 0 bases; junction bases not matched to a gene: 1. CDR3 DNA sequence: TGTGCCAGCAGTGAGCGGGGGGGCTCCTACAATGAGCAGTTCTTC. This codes for CASSERGGSYNEQFF.

The V and J genes are TRBV25-1 and TRBJ1-1, with 7 positions matching TRBD1. Germline trimming cut 5 bases from V and 6 bases from J; bases unmatched to any gene: 9. CDR3 length equals 14 residues. CDR1 is MGHDK and CDR2 is SYGVNS in the germline V gene. The CDR3 region is CASSHGTAKSEAFF. Written as DNA, the CDR3 is TGTGCCAGCAGTCATGGGACAGCTAAATCTGAAGCTTTCTTT.

The rearrangement links TRBV5-1 to TRBJ2-4; 9 bases are a match to TRBD1. Germline assignment: CDR1 SGHRS and CDR2 YFSETQ. There are 19 residues in the CDR3. Losses at the gene ends were 2 bases for V and 0 bases for J; bases not matched to a gene: 12. The CDR3 loop is CASSLDRGSADVAKNIQYF. CDR3 DNA: TGCGCCAGCAGCTTAGACAGGGGGTCCGCGGATGTAGCCAAAAACATTCAGTACTTC.

The V and J genes are TRBV28 and TRBJ2-1, with D maybe TRBD1 (5 bases). Looked up from germline, CDR1 is MDHEN and CDR2 is SYDVKM. The CDR3 covers 14 residues. The V gene lost 7 bases and the J gene lost 6 bases, with 16 bases spanning the gap. CDR3 DNA: TGTGCCAGCACCGAATGGGGTCAGGGCAATGAGCAGTTCTTC. This encodes CASTEWGQGNEQFF.

V is TRBV6-5 and J is TRBJ2-3; D remains ambiguous. V shed 0 bases and J shed 2 bases, with 9 bases lying between them. CDR3 size: 15 residues. The germline CDR1 and CDR2 sequences are MNHEY and SVGAGI. CDR3 nucleotide sequence: TGTGCCAGCAGTTACTCGTTACAGAACACAGATACGCAGTATTTT. Protein sequence: CASSYSLQNTDTQYF.

The J gene is TRBJ1-1, the V gene TRBV29-1, with D perhaps matching TRBD1 (6 bases). Germline V CDR1 and CDR2: SQVTM, ANQGSEA. There are 13 residues in the CDR3. Trimming pared 6 bases from V and 4 bases from J, leaving 15 bases between. This CDR3 reads CSVAAGAGTEAFF. The CDR3 coding sequence is TGCAGCGTGGCTGCAGGGGCTGGCACTGAAGCTTTCTTT.

V usage is TRBV6-6 and J usage is TRBJ1-2, with D perhaps matching TRBD1 (5 bases). The V gene lost 1 base and the J gene lost 4 bases, with 10 bases spanning the gap. Germline V lookup: CDR1 MNHNY, CDR2 SVGAGI (reference sequence). CDR3 size: 14 residues. The CDR3 loop is CASSYWDGSYGYTF. CDR3 nucleotides: TGTGCCAGCAGTTACTGGGACGGGAGCTATGGCTACACCTTC.

The chain couples TRBV24-1 to TRBJ1-5; 7 nucleotides match TRBD1. The CDR3 runs 15 residues. The V gene end was trimmed by 3 bases and the J gene end by 6 bases; junction bases not matched to a gene: 7. Germline V CDR1 and CDR2: KGHDR, SFDVKD. CDR3 sequence reads: CATSDPRQGSQPQHF. CDR3 sequence (DNA): TGTGCCACCAGTGATCCACGACAGGGAAGTCAGCCCCAGCATTTT.

The chain is built from TRBV21-1 and TRBJ1-2; the table's D gene call, TRBD1, was not cross checked with the DNA. TRBV21-1 represents a pseudogene. CDR3 length equals 14 residues. The CDR3: CASSMDRSPYGYTF. The CDR3 bases are TGTGCCAGCAGCATGGACAGGTCGCCCTATGGCTACACCTTC.

V gene TRBV19 combines with J gene TRBJ1-6; maybe TRBD1 (6 bases). CDR1 is LNHDA, CDR2 SQIVND, per germline (reference sequence). This CDR3 has 15 residues. Between the trimmed V and J ends, which lost 2 bases and 6 bases, there was a span of 11 bases. The chain's CDR3 is CASSIFPGANSPLHF. CDR3 sequence (DNA): TGTGCCAGTAGTATATTTCCAGGGGCTAATTCACCCCTCCACTTT. Full variable domain (rest looked up from reference TRBV19 and TRBJ1-6): DGGITQSPKYLFRKEGQNVTLSCEQNLNHDAMYWYRQDPGQGLRLIYYSQIVNDFQKGDIAEGYSVSREKKESFPLTVTSAQKNPTAFYLCASSIFPGANSPLHFGNGTRLTVT.

The J gene is TRBJ1-1, the V gene TRBV5-1, with D possibly matching TRBD1 (6 bases). The CDR3 has 14 amino acids. Germline-derived CDR1 and CDR2 are SGHRS and YFSETQ. Trimming stripped 5 bases from V and 0 bases from J, with 11 bases between. CDR3 region: CASSPGTLNTEAFF. Written as DNA, the CDR3 is TGCGCCAGCAGTCCAGGGACACTGAACACTGAAGCTTTCTTT.